This entry is about one TCR beta chain. Some clones are missing from TCRdb's copy, which holds only in-frame ones; the method was immunoSEQ multiplex PCR. The repertoire holds about 350,000 clones, with 85% to 90% as singletons. The CDR3 covers 14 residues. Germline V CDR1 and CDR2: MDHEN, SYDVKM. Trimming took 6 bases from V and 6 from J; bases not matched to a gene: 4. This entry belongs to a study of Ad26.COV2.S vaccination and SARS-CoV-2 variants. Treatment given: roughly 20 received Ad26.COV2.S at low or high dose, single or two shots; 5 received placebo; per-sample allocation not given. At day 63 after the first vaccine or placebo injection, samples were drawn.

This clonotype originated in a person aged 18-60 years who received the Ad26.COV2.S COVID-19 vaccine or a placebo. This chain links TRBV28 with TRBJ1-6; TRBD1 aligns across 8 bases. Sequences were derived from peripheral blood, sampled in a trial of Ad26.COV2.S vaccine versus placebo. The CDR3 DNA is TGTGCCAGCAGCCCCGACAGGGGTAATTCACCCCTCCACTTT. Its protein is CASSPDRGNSPLHF.